Shown below are 10 T cell receptor beta chains from a single sample sequenced in a study of cytomegalovirus exposure and HLA in healthy donors. Repertoires were generated with immunoSEQ multiplex PCR, while TCRdb's copy carries only in-frame clones and drops some. The table lists roughly 80,000 clones, about nine tenths of them singletons. Sequenced input: PBMCs. These receptors came from a man aged 25-45 years in good health and CMV-seronegative.

This clone was seen once. The chain has TRBV29-1 and TRBJ2-4; D is possibly TRBD2 (5 bases). V shed 1 base and J shed 6 bases, with 10 bases lying between them. Germline-derived CDR1 and CDR2 are SQVTM and ANQGSEA. The CDR3 covers 13 residues. The CDR3 nucleotides read TGCAGCGTTGAAGGGCCTGCGGGAAACATTCAGTACTTC. Amino acid sequence: CSVEGPAGNIQYF.

The chain employs TRBV28 and TRBJ1-5, with 8 bases fitting TRBD1. The CDR3 length is 19 residues. Germline values: CDR1 MDHEN, CDR2 SYDVKM. Unmatched junction bases numbered 15, after V lost 5 bases and J lost 0 bases. The CDR3 bases are TGTGCCAGCAGTGAACCCCGGACAGGGCGAAGAGCTAGCAATCAGCCCCAGCATTTT. Translating gives CASSEPRTGRRASNQPQHF.

J is TRBJ1-1 and V is TRBV14; D gene unclear. The CDR3 extends over 14 amino acids. V was trimmed by 2 bases and J by 5 bases, leaving 12 bases between them. In germline, CDR1 is SGHDN, CDR2 FVKESK. CDR3 amino acids: CASSQREIVTEAFF. CDR3 sequence (DNA): TGTGCCAGCAGCCAAAGGGAGATTGTAACTGAAGCTTTCTTT.

CDR3 sequence (DNA): TGTGCCAGCAGCTCCAGTTTCCTAGCGGGAGTCGGTTATGAGCAGTTCTTC. This gives the protein CASSSSFLAGVGYEQFF. V usage is TRBV5-8 and J usage is TRBJ2-1; 10 nucleotides match TRBD2. The CDR3 consists of 17 residues. Germline V lookup: CDR1 SGHTS, CDR2 YDEGEE. The V and J ends lost 3 bases and 8 bases, in that order; junction bases with no gene match: 14.

The rearrangement links TRBV6-5 to TRBJ1-3, with 10 positions matching TRBD1. This CDR3 contains 13 residues. Germline CDR1 and CDR2: MNHEY and SVGAGI. The trim removed 8 bases at V and 2 bases at J, leaving 0 bases unmatched. CDR3 sequence (DNA): TGTGCCAGCGGGACAGGGGCTGGAAACACCATATATTTT. Amino acids: CASGTGAGNTIYF.

The chain uses TRBV28 and TRBJ1-1; D not resolved. This CDR3 comprises 14 residues. Germline V gene lookup returns CDR1 MDHEN and CDR2 SYDVKM. The V end was cut by 2 bases, the J end by 6 bases, with 13 bases between. This chain's CDR3 is CASSLRSGKAEAFF. For the CDR3, the DNA is TGTGCCAGCAGTTTACGGTCCGGGAAGGCTGAAGCTTTCTTT.

Concerning this clone: Other DNA variants within this sample encode the same CDR3. This chain uses TRBV6-4 with TRBJ1-1, with D tentatively TRBD1 (5 bases). Germline V gene sequence: CDR1 MRHNA, CDR2 SNTAGT. The CDR3 is 15 residues long. Trimming took 0 bases from V and 1 from J, leaving 9 bases between them. CDR3 DNA sequence: TGTGCCAGCAGTGACTCTTGGGGCGGGAACACTGAAGCTTTCTTT. Amino acids: CASSDSWGGNTEAFF.

The chain recombines TRBV10-3 with TRBJ2-5; weak D call: TRBD1 (7 bases). V lost 9 bases and J 2 bases, leaving 16 bases between the germline ends. CDR3 size: 14 residues. In germline, CDR1 is ENHRY, CDR2 SYGVKD. The CDR3 coding sequence is TGTGCCATATCAGGCGGGACAGAACAAGAGACCCAGTACTTC. Translated: CAISGGTEQETQYF.

This chain links TRBV6-5 with TRBJ2-2, with unresolved D. The CDR3 is made up of 13 amino acids. Germline CDR1 MNHEY, CDR2 SVGAGI. The germline V and J ends were trimmed by 7 bases and 0 bases, with 6 bases remaining between them. CDR3 in amino acids: CASTRANTGELFF. CDR3 in DNA: TGTGCCAGCACCCGCGCGAACACCGGGGAGCTGTTTTTT.

V and J are TRBV7-9 and TRBJ1-6; D is perhaps TRBD1 (6 bases). V lost 9 bases, J lost 4 bases, and 19 bases lay in between. Germline assignment: CDR1 SEHNR and CDR2 FQNEAQ (reference sequence). The CDR3 loop spans 16 amino acids. The DNA for the CDR3 is TGTGCCAGTGTCCGCGTCGGCGGACAGTATAATTCACCCCTCCACTTT. This codes for CASVRVGGQYNSPLHF.